This T cell receptor (beta chain) was captured by sequencing in a study of neurological immune-mediated disorders. TCRdb analysed the 5' RACE reads with MiXCR anew, one entry per CDR3 protein. The table has 80,000 to 100,000 distinct CDR3 sequences, approximately 4% seen once. The ends lost 0 bases at V and 10 bases at J; junction bases unmatched: 4. Germline CDR1 reads SGHRS; CDR2 reads YFSETQ. The CDR3 is made up of 13 amino acids. This clonotype was found a few times. A much larger clone lies one base from this, so it may be a read error. The TCR comes from a woman aged 45-65 years with multiple sclerosis. The chain combines TRBV5-1 with TRBJ2-4; 7 bases align to TRBD2. Source material: PBMCs. The CDR3 is CASSLAGGKIQYF. As DNA, the CDR3 is TGCGCCAGCAGCTTGGCGGGGGGAAAAATTCAGTACTTC.